The T cell receptor (beta chain) described here comes from a study of cytomegalovirus exposure and HLA in healthy donors. Findings and caveats of the study: The study found most TCR sequences rare, yet found some public TCRs in many donors. Published work reported that the classifier diagnosed cytomegalovirus status with high specificity and sensitivity.

Sequencing used immunoSEQ multiplex PCR; TCRdb keeps in-frame clones, though not all of them. The sample contains around 150,000 clones, roughly 89% of which appear only once. A note on this clone: Its antigen is currently unknown.

The donors were part of the roughly 120-subject validation cohort, which stood apart from the roughly 670-subject first cohort. Sequenced input: PBMCs. The sequence came from a man aged 18 to 29 in good health and CMV-seropositive.

CDR3: CASSQAGYAYEQYF. CDR3 DNA: TGTGCCAGCAGCCAAGCGGGATATGCCTACGAGCAGTACTTC. This chain joins TRBV4-2 and TRBJ2-7, with D possibly being TRBD2 (5 bases). This CDR3 spans 14 amino acids. Germline lookup yields CDR1 LGHNA and CDR2 YNFKEQ. Trimming pared 1 base from V and 2 bases from J, leaving 9 bases between.